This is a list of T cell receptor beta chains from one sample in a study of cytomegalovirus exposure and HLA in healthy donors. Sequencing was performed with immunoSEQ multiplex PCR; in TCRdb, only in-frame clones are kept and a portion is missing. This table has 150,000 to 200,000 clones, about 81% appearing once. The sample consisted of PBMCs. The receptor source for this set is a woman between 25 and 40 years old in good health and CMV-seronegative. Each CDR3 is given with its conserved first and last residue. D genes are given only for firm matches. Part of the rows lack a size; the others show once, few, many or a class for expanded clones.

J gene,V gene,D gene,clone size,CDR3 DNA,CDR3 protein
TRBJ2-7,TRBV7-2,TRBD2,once,TGTGCCAGCAGCCCAAGCGGGGTAAGCTCCTACGAGCAGTACTTC,CASSPSGVSSYEQYF
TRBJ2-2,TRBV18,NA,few,TGTGCCAGCTCACCACAACCGGAGGGGGAGCTGTTTTTT,CASSPQPEGELFF
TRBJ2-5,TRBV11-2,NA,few,TGTGCCAGCAGCTTAGTTGCGGCAGCCCAAGAGACCCAGTACTTC,CASSLVAAAQETQYF
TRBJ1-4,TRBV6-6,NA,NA,TGTGCCAGCAGCCAAGGGGACTGGGGGAAGAATGAAAAACTGTTTTTT,CASSQGDWGKNEKLFF
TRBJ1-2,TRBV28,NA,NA,TGTGCCAGCAGTTTAAGCAGGGACTACACCTTC,CASSLSRDYTF
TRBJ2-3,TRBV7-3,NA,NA,TGTGCCAGCAGCTACGGGGACACCCCAGATACGCAGTATTTT,CASSYGDTPDTQYF
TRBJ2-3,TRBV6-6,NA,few,TGTGCCAGCAGCCCTACTACCCACACAGATACGCAGTATTTT,CASSPTTHTDTQYF
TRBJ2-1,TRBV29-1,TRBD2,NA,TGCAGCGTGGCACTAGCGGGCCCTTACAATGAGCAGTTCTTC,CSVALAGPYNEQFF
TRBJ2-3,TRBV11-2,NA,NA,TGTGCCAGCAGCCACAGGAAACCGAGCACAGATACGCAGTATTTT,CASSHRKPSTDTQYF
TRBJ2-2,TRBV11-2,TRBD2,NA,TGTGCCAGCAGTAGTAGCGGGACCCCGAACACCGGGGAGCTGTTTTTT,CASSSSGTPNTGELFF
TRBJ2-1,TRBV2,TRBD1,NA,TGTGCCAGCAGTGGACAGGGGGCCTACAATGAGCAGTTCTTC,CASSGQGAYNEQFF
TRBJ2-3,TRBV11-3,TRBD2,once,TGTGCCAGCAGCTTTTCTAGCGGGAGTCTGACAGATACGCAGTATTTT,CASSFSSGSLTDTQYF
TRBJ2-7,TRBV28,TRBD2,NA,TGTGCCAGCAGTACCGTAACGGGGGAGGGCGAGCAGTACTTC,CASSTVTGEGEQYF
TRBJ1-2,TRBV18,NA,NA,TGTGCCAGCTCACCAGGGCAGAATGATGGCTACACCTTC,CASSPGQNDGYTF
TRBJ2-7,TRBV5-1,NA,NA,TGCGCCAGCAGCTTGGCTAACGAGCAGTACTTC,CASSLANEQYF
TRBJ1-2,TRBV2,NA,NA,TGTGCCAGCAGTGAGATGGGGAGAAGTATGGGCTACACCTTC,CASSEMGRSMGYTF
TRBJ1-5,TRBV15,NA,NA,TGTGCCACCAGCAGAGGAGGTAGCAATCAGCCCCAGCATTTT,CATSRGGSNQPQHF
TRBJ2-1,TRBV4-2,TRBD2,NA,TGTGCCAGCAGCCAAGCTGCGGGGGTTTCATACAATGAGCAGTTCTTC,CASSQAAGVSYNEQFF
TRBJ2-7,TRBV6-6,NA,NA,TGTGCCAGCAGCTCACTCGCCTACGAGCAGTACTTC,CASSSLAYEQYF
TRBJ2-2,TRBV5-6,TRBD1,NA,TGTGCCAGCAGCCTGGACAGGGGAAGGACCGGGGAGCTGTTTTTT,CASSLDRGRTGELFF
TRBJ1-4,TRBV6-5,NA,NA,TGTGCCAGCAGTTACGGGGGAGGTCCTAATGAAAAACTGTTTTTT,CASSYGGGPNEKLFF
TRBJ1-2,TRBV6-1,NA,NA,TGTGCCAGCAGTTCACCTACGAGACAGGCGGGCTACACCTTC,CASSSPTRQAGYTF
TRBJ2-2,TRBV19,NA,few,TGTGCCAGTAGTGACAGGCCGAACACCGGGGAGCTGTTTTTT,CASSDRPNTGELFF
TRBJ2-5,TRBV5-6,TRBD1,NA,TGTGCCAGCAGCTTGGCGGGGTCCAGGGGGATCCAGTACTTC,CASSLAGSRGIQYF
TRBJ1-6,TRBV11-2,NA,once,TGTGCCAGCAGCCAGGCGCTAGGGGGGGGAAATTCACCCCTCCACTTT,CASSQALGGGNSPLHF
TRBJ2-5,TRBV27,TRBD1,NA,TGTGCCAGCAGGCAGGACAGGGGGTTCCGACAAGAGACCCAGTACTTC,CASRQDRGFRQETQYF
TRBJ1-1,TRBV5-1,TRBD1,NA,TGCGCCAGCAGCCCGGGACAGCCTTCCACTGAAGCTTTCTTT,CASSPGQPSTEAFF
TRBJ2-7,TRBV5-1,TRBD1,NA,TGCGCCAGCAGAAGTGACAGGGCCTACCCCGAGGGGAATTACGAGCAGTACTTC,CASRSDRAYPEGNYEQYF
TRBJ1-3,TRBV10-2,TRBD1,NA,TGCGCCAGCAGGGAGACAGGGTCTGGAAACACCATATATTTT,CASRETGSGNTIYF
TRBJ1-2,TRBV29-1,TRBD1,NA,TGCAGCGTCGAGGAGACAGGGATCGTTCATGGCTACACCTTC,CSVEETGIVHGYTF
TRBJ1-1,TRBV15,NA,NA,TGTGCCACCAGGGGTGCGGGCACTGAAGCTTTCTTT,CATRGAGTEAFF
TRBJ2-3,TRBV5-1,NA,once,TGCGCCAGCAGCTTGGGGGTGGCAGGGAGCACAGATACGCAGTATTTT,CASSLGVAGSTDTQYF
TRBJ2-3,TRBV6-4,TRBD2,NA,TGTGCCAGCAGTGATCAAGCGGGGGGCCAGGGCACAGATACGCAGTATTTT,CASSDQAGGQGTDTQYF
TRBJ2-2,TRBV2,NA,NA,TGTGCCAGCAGCCCCAGGACTCTCAACACCGGGGAGCTGTTTTTT,CASSPRTLNTGELFF
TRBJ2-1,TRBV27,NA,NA,TGTGCCAGCAGTTTGCCCGAGTTCGGCTCCTACAATGAGCAGTTCTTC,CASSLPEFGSYNEQFF
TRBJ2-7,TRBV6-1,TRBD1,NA,TGTGCCAGCAGGTGGGCTCAGGGGGCCTACGAGCAGTACTTC,CASRWAQGAYEQYF
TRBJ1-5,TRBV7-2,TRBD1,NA,TGTGCCAGCAGCCACCTGGGACAGGGAAGGAATCAGCCCCAGCATTTT,CASSHLGQGRNQPQHF
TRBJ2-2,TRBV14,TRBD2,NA,TGTGCCAGCAGCCATAGACTAGCGGGATCTCGGGCCGGGGAGCTGTTTTTT,CASSHRLAGSRAGELFF
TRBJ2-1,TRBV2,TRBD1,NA,TGTGCCAGCCAGACAGGGTCCAATGAGCAGTTCTTC,CASQTGSNEQFF
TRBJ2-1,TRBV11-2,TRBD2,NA,TGTGCCAGCAGCTCCCTCGGCACTAGCGGGAGTTTTGGTGAGCAGTTCTTC,CASSSLGTSGSFGEQFF
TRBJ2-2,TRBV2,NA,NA,TGTGCCAGCAGTGCAGGGATGAACACCGGGGAGCTGTTTTTT,CASSAGMNTGELFF
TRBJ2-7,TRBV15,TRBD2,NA,TGTGCCACCAGCAGGAGGAGGCAGGGAGGGCACGAGCAGTACTTC,CATSRRRQGGHEQYF
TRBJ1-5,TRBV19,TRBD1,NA,TGTGCCAGTGGACGGGACAGGGGGGGCAATCAGCCCCAGCATTTT,CASGRDRGGNQPQHF
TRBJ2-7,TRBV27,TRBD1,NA,TGTGCCAGCAGTCCCTGGACAGGGGGGACTAACGAGCAGTACTTC,CASSPWTGGTNEQYF
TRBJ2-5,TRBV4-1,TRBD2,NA,TGCGCCAGCAGCCCCCTTTTGTTAGCGGGGGGTCCGGAGACCCAGTACTTC,CASSPLLLAGGPETQYF
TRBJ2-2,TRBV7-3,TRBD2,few,TGTGCCAGCAGCTCAAAAAGCGGGGGCGGCACCGGGGAGCTGTTTTTT,CASSSKSGGGTGELFF
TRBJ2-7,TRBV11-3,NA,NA,TGTGCCAGCAGCAGGGGGATGGGGGACGAGCAGTACTTC,CASSRGMGDEQYF
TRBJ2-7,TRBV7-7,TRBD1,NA,TGTGCCAGCAGCCCCGGGACAGCGCTGGTATACGAGCAGTACTTC,CASSPGTALVYEQYF
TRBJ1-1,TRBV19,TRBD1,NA,TGTGCCAGTAGTATCCAGGGGGTGAACACTGAAGCTTTCTTT,CASSIQGVNTEAFF